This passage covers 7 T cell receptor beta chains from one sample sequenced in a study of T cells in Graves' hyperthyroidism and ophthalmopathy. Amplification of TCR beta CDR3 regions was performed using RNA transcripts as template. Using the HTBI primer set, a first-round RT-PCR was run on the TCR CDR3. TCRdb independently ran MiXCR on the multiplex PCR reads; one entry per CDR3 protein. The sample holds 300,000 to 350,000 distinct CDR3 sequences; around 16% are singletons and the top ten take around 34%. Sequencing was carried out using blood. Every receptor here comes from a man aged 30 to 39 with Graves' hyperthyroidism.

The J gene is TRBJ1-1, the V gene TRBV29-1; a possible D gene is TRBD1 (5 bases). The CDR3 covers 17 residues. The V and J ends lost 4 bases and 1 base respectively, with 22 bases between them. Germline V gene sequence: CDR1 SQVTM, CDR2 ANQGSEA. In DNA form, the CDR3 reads TGCAGCGTTGGCTCCCCGAACGTTTTGGGGGAGAACACTGAAGCTTTCTTT. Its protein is CSVGSPNVLGENTEAFF.

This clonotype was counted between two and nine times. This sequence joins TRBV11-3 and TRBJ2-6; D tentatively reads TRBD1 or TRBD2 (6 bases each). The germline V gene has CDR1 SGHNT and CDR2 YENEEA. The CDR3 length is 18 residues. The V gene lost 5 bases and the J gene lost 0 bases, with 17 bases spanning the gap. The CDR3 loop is CASSRYRGVNSGANVLTF. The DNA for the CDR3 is TGTGCCAGCAGCCGCTATAGGGGGGTAAACTCTGGGGCCAACGTCCTGACTTTC.

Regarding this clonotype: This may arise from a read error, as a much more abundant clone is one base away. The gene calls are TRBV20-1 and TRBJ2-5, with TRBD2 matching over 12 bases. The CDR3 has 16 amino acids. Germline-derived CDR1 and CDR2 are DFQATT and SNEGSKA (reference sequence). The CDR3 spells CSASALLSSGRETLYF. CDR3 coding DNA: TGCAGTGCTAGCGCCCTTCTCTCTAGCGGGAGGGAGACCCTGTACTTC.

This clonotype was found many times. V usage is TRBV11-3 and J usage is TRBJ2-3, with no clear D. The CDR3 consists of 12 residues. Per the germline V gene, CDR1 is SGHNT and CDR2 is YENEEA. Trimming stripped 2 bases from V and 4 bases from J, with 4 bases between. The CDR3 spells CASSLNPDTQYF. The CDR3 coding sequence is TGTGCCAGCAGCTTAAATCCAGATACGCAGTATTTT.

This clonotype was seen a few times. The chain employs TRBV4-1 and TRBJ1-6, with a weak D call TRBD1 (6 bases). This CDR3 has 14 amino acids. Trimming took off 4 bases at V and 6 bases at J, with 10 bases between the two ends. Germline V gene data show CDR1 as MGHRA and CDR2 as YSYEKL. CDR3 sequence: CASSPRTANSPLHF. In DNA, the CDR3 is TGCGCCAGCAGCCCCCGGACAGCTAATTCACCCCTCCACTTT.

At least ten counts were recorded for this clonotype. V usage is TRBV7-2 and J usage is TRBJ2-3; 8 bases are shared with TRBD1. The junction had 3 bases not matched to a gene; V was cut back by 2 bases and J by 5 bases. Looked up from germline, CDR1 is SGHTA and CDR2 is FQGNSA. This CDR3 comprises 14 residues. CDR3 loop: CASSLRQGIDTQYF. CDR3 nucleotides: TGTGCCAGCAGCTTACGACAGGGGATAGATACGCAGTATTTT.

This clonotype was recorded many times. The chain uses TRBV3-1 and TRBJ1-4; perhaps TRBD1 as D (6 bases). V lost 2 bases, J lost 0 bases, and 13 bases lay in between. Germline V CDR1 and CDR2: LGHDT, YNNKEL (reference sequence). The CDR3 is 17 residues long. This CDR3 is CASSQWTETPTNEKLFF. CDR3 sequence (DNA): TGTGCCAGCAGCCAATGGACAGAAACTCCAACTAATGAAAAACTGTTTTTT.